This T cell receptor beta chain was captured by sequencing in a study of blood T cell repertoires in COVID-19 (dated by TCRdb to 2018 to 2020). Study-level background: Samples from collaborators originated in the United States, Italy and Spain and spanned both the acute and convalescent phases of COVID-19. The prospective study material was composed of cDNA or gDNA derived from T cells, B-cell-depleted T cells, or PBMCs. Deeply sampled blood TCRbeta repertoires from subjects exposed to, actively infected with, or recovered from COVID-19 were included in the dataset. The repertoires were released in a freely available public database meant as a resource for research on the immune response to SARS-CoV-2. The samples were drawn from two sources: the first 160 participants of the ongoing ImmuneRACE study, and approximately 1,300 subjects contributed by 6 global collaborators. Sample metadata almost always included a de-identified subject ID, COVID-19 status, age in years and sex. Where HLA class I and class II types were available, the types were taken from metadata supplied by the sample provider, not from assay-based typing. Overall study outcomes, separate from this receptor: The amount of clinical and demographic metadata varied by source and participant and was provided uncurated.

The immunoSEQ Assay, a bias-controlled multiplex PCR, was used to amplify TCRbeta CDR3 regions from genomic DNA. In the source study's methods: Nucleated cell counts per sample were estimated from amplification of reference gene primers within the assay. To quantify the absolute abundance of each unique TCRbeta CDR3 rearrangement, sequence reads were collapsed and filtered. For each sample, productive Simpson clonality was calculated as the square root of Simpson's diversity index across productive rearrangements. Sourced from immuneACCESS, this table was stored by TCRdb with only in-frame sequences that have V and J called. A share of the clones is absent; for the studies checked, an unresolved V gene accounts for under half, and the remainder has no known explanation. V, J and clone size are taken as reported in that table, and D and trimming were inferred from the DNA itself. Counted in this sample were about 160,000 clones; approximately 80% of them appeared once. The ten largest clonotypes hold roughly a tenth of the sample.

About this clone itself: Its antigen is still unknown. It has no much larger one-base neighbor in the sample; base qualities were not kept.

Each collaborating institution followed its own protocols to collect whole blood in K2EDTA tubes. For TCRbeta analysis, collaborators shipped samples as frozen whole blood, isolated PBMCs, or DNA extracted from either of those sample types. CDR1 is given as GTSNPN and CDR2 as SVGIG, both from the germline V gene (reference sequence). Deletion took 5 bases off V and 7 bases off J, with a span of 18 bases between the germline ends. Including cysteine and phenylalanine, the CDR3 has 14 amino acids. The sequence is cut down to CDR3 DNA, 42 bases in frame from base 1. The chain employs TRBV30 and TRBJ1-5, with a tentative D gene TRBD1 over 5 matching bases. The sequence was obtained from a human donor in a cohort sampled during active COVID-19. The sequenced sample consisted of peripheral blood. The sequenced DNA is TGTGCCTGGGGAATTGGGGGGTCGGTCCAGCCCCAGCATTTT. Its amino acids are CAWGIGGSVQPQHF.